One T cell receptor beta chain is described in this entry. These data are taken from a study of shared clonotypes between healthy human individuals. For the study at large: With ages of 18 to 49, the donors were two women and three men. There were three CD4 naive, three CD4 memory, two CD8 naive and one CD8 memory plates per donor.

Clones were read by immunoSEQ multiplex PCR, and TCRdb kept only the in-frame ones, dropping some. This table has some 89,000 clones, approximately 61% appearing once. This CDR3 region has 15 residues. The V end lost 5 bases, the J end lost 0 bases, and 13 bases lay between the germline ends. Germline CDR1 LGHNA, CDR2 YNFKEQ. The sample was memory CD8+ T cells sorted from blood. Documented subset: CD45RO+ cells pooled with CCR7-negative TemRA cells. The clonotype originates from a man aged 25-45 years in good health. V usage is TRBV4-2 and J usage is TRBJ1-1; a weak D match, TRBD1 (5 bases). CDR3 DNA: TGTGCCAGCAGCTCTGTCGGGACCGTGAACACTGAAGCTTTCTTT. Its protein is CASSSVGTVNTEAFF.